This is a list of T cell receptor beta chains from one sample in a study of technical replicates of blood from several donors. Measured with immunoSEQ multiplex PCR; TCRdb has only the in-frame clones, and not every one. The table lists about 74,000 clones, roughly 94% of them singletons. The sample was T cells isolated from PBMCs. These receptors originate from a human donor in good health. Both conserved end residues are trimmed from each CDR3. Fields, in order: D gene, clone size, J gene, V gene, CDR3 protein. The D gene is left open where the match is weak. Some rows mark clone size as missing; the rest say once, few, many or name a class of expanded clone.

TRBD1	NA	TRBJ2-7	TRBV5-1	ASSRTGGTDEQY
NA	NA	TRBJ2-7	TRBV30	AWSIGSHEQY
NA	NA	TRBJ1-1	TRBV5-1	ASSLGGLNTEAF
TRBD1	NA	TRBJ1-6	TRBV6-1	ATQDRDNSPLH
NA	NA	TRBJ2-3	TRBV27	ASIGGDTQY
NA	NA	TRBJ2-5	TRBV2	ASTLITVYLN
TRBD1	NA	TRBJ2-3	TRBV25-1	ASRTTGGRGDTQY
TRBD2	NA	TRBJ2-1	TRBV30	AYLSGNYNEQF
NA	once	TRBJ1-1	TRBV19	ASGPGWNTEAF
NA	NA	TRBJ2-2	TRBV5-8	AQSGGEGELF
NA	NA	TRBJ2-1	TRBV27	ASRPVQSGRDEQF
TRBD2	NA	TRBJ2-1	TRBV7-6	ASSLEAGGAYNEQF
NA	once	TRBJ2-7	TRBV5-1	ASSTSGSGYEQY
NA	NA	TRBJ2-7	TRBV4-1	ASSGLRKGEQY
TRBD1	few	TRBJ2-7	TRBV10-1	ASSRYRGRDEQY
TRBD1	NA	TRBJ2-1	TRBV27	ASSWGQGAGVANEQF